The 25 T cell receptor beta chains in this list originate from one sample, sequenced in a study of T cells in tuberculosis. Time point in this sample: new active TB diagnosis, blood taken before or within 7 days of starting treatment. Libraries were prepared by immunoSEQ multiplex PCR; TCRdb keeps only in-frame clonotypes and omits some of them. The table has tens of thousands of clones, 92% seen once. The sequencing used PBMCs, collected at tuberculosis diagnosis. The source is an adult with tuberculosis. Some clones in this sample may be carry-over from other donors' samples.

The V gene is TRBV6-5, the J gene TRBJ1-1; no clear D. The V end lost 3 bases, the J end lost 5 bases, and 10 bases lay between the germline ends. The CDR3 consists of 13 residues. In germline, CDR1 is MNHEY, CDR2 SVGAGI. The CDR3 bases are TGTGCCAGCAGTTATTTTGGGCGAACTGAAGCTTTCTTT. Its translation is CASSYFGRTEAFF.

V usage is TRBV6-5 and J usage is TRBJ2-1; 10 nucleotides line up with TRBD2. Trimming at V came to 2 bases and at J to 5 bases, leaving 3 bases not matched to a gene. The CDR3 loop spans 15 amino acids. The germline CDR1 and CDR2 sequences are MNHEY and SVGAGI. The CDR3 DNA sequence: TGTGCCAGCAGTTACACTAGCGGGGCTCACAATGAGCAGTTCTTC. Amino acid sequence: CASSYTSGAHNEQFF.

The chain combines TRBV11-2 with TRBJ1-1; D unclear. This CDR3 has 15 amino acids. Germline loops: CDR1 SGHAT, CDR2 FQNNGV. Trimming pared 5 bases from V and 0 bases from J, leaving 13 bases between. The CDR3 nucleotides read TGTGCCAGCAGCGGACGGGGAACTTTGAACACTGAAGCTTTCTTT. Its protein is CASSGRGTLNTEAFF. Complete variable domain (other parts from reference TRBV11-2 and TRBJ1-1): EAGVAQSPRYKIIEKRQSVAFWCNPISGHATLYWYQQILGQGPKLLIQFQNNGVVDDSQLPKDRFSAERLKGVDSTLKIQPAKLEDSAVYLCASSGRGTLNTEAFFGQGTRLTVV.

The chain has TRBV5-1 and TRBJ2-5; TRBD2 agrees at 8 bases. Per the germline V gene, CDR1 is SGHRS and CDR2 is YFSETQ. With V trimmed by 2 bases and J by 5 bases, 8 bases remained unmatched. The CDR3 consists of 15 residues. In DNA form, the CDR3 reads TGCGCCAGCAGCTTTACCCAGCGGGGGTCGGAGACCCAGTACTTC. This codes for CASSFTQRGSETQYF.

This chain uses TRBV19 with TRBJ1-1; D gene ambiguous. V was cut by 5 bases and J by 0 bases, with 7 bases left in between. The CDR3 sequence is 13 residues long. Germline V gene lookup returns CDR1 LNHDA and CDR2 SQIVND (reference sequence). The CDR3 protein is CASSRDLNTEAFF. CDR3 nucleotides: TGTGCCAGTAGTCGGGATTTGAACACTGAAGCTTTCTTT.

CDR3 nucleotide sequence: TGTGCCAGCAGCTTGCCTCGAGGATCGAGCTCTGGAAACACCATATATTTT. Protein product: CASSLPRGSSSGNTIYF. The chain couples TRBV7-2 to TRBJ1-3; D remains ambiguous. This CDR3 has 17 amino acids. The germline gives CDR1 SGHTA, CDR2 FQGNSA. V was trimmed by 3 bases and J by 0 bases, leaving 15 bases between them.

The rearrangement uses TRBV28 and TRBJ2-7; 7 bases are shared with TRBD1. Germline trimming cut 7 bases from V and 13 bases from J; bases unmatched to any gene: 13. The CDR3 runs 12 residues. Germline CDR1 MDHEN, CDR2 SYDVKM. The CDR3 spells CASIGEDRHHYF. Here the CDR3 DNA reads TGTGCCAGCATCGGCGAGGACAGGCACCACTACTTC.

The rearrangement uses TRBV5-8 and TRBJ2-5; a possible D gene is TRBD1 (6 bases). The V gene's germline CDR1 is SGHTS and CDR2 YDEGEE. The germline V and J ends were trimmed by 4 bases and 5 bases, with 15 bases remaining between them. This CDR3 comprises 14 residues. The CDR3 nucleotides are TGTGCCAGCAGCCCGCGGACAGCTGTGGAGACCCAGTACTTC. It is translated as CASSPRTAVETQYF.

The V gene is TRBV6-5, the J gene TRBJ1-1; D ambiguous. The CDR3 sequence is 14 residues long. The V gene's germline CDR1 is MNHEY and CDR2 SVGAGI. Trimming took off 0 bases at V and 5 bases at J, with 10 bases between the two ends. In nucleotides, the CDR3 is TGTGCCAGCAGTTACTCCATGGGAGATACTGAAGCTTTCTTT. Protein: CASSYSMGDTEAFF.

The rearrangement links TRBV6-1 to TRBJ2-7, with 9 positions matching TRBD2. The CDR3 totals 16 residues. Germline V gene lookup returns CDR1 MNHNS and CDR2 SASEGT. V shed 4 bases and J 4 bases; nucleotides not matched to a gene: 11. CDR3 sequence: CASSATPSGDLYEQYF. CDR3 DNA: TGTGCCAGCAGTGCAACCCCTAGCGGGGACCTTTACGAGCAGTACTTC.

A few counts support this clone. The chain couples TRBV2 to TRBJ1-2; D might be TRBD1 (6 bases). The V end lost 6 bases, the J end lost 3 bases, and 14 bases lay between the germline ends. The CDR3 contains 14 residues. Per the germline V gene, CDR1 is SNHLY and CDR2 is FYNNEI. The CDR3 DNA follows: TGTGCCAGCAGGGGATCGACAGGAGACTATGGCTACACCTTC. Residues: CASRGSTGDYGYTF.

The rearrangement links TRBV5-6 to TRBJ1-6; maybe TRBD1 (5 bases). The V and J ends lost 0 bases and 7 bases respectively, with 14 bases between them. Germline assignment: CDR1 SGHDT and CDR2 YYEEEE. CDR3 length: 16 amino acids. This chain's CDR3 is CASSLEVGLANSPLHF. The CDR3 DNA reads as TGTGCCAGCAGCTTGGAGGTGGGACTGGCGAATTCACCCCTCCACTTT.

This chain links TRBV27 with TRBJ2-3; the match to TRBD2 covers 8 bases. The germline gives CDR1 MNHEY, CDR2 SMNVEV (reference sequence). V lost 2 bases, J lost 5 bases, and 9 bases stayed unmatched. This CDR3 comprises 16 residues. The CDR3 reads CASSLRSGGAGDTQYF. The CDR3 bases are TGTGCCAGCAGTTTAAGGTCGGGGGGGGCTGGAGATACGCAGTATTTT.

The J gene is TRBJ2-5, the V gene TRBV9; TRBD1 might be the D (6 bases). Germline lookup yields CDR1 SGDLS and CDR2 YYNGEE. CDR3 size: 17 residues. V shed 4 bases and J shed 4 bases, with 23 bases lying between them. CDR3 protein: CASSTRDNFGLGETQYF. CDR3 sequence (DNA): TGTGCCAGCAGCACCCGGGACAATTTTGGCTTGGGAGAGACCCAGTACTTC.

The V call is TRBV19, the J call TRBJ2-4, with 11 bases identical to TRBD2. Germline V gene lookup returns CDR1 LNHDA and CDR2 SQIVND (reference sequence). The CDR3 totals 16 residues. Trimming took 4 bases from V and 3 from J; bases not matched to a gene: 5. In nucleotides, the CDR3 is TGTGCCAGTAGTAAGACCGGGACTAGCGGCAAAAACATTCAGTACTTC. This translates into CASSKTGTSGKNIQYF.

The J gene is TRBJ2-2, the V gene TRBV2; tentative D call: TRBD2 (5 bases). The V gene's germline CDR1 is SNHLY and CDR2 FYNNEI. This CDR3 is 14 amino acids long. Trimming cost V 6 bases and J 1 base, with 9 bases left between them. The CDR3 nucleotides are TGTGCCAGCAGGGGAGCGGAGAACACCGGGGAGCTGTTTTTT. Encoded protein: CASRGAENTGELFF.

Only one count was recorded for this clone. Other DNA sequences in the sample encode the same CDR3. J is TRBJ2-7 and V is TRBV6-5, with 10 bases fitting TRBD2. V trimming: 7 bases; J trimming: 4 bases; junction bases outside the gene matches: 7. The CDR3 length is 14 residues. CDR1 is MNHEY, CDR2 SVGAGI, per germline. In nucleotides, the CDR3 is TGTGCCAGCACCCAAGCGGGGGGGCCGTACGAGCAGTACTTC. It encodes CASTQAGGPYEQYF.

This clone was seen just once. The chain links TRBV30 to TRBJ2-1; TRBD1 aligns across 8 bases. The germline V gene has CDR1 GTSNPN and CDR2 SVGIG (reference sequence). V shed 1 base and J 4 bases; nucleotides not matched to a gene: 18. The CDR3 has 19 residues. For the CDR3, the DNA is TGTGCCTGGAGTGCAAAACCAGGACCCGGGACAGGCGTGTACAATGAGCAGTTCTTC. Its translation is CAWSAKPGPGTGVYNEQFF.

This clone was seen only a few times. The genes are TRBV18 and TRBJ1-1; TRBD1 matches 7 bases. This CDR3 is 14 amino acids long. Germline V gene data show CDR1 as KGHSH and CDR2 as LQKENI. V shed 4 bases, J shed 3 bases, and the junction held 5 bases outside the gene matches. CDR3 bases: TGTGCCAGCTCACGGACAGGAAAGGACACTGAAGCTTTCTTT. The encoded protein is CASSRTGKDTEAFF.

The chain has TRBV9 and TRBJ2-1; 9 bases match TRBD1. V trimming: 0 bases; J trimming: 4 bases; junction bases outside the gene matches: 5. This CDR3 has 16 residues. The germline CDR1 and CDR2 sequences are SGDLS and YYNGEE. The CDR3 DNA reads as TGTGCCAGCAGCGTAGGAGGGACAGGGCTTTACAATGAGCAGTTCTTC. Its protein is CASSVGGTGLYNEQFF.

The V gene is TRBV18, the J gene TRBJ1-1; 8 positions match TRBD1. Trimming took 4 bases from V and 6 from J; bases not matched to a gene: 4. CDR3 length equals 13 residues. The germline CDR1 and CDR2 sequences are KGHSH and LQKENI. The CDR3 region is CASSLQGAAEAFF. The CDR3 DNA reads TGTGCCAGCTCACTGCAGGGGGCGGCTGAAGCTTTCTTT.

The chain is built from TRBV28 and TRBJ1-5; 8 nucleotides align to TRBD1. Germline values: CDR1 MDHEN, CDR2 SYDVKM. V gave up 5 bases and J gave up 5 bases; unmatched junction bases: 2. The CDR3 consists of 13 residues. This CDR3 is CASSQDRDQPQHF. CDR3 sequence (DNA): TGTGCCAGCAGTCAGGACAGGGATCAGCCCCAGCATTTT.

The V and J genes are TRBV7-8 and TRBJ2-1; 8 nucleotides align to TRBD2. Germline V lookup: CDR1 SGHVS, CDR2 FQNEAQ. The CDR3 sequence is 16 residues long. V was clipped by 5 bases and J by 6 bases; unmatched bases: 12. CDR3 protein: CASSPSAGGPRNEQFF. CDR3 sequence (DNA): TGTGCCAGCAGCCCCTCTGCGGGGGGCCCCCGCAATGAGCAGTTCTTC.

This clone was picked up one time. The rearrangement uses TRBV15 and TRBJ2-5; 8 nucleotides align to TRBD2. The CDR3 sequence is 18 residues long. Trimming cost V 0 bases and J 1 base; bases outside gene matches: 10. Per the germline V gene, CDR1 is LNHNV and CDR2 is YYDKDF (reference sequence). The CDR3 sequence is CATSREGSGGPGQETQYF. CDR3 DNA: TGTGCCACCAGCAGAGAAGGAAGCGGGGGCCCCGGCCAAGAGACCCAGTACTTC.

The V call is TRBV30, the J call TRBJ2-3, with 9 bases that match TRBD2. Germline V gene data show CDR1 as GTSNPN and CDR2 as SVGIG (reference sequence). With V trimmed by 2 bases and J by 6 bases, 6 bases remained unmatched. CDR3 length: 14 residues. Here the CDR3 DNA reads TGTGCCTGGAGTTCGCGGGGGGGCCGGGATACGCAGTATTTT. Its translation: CAWSSRGGRDTQYF.